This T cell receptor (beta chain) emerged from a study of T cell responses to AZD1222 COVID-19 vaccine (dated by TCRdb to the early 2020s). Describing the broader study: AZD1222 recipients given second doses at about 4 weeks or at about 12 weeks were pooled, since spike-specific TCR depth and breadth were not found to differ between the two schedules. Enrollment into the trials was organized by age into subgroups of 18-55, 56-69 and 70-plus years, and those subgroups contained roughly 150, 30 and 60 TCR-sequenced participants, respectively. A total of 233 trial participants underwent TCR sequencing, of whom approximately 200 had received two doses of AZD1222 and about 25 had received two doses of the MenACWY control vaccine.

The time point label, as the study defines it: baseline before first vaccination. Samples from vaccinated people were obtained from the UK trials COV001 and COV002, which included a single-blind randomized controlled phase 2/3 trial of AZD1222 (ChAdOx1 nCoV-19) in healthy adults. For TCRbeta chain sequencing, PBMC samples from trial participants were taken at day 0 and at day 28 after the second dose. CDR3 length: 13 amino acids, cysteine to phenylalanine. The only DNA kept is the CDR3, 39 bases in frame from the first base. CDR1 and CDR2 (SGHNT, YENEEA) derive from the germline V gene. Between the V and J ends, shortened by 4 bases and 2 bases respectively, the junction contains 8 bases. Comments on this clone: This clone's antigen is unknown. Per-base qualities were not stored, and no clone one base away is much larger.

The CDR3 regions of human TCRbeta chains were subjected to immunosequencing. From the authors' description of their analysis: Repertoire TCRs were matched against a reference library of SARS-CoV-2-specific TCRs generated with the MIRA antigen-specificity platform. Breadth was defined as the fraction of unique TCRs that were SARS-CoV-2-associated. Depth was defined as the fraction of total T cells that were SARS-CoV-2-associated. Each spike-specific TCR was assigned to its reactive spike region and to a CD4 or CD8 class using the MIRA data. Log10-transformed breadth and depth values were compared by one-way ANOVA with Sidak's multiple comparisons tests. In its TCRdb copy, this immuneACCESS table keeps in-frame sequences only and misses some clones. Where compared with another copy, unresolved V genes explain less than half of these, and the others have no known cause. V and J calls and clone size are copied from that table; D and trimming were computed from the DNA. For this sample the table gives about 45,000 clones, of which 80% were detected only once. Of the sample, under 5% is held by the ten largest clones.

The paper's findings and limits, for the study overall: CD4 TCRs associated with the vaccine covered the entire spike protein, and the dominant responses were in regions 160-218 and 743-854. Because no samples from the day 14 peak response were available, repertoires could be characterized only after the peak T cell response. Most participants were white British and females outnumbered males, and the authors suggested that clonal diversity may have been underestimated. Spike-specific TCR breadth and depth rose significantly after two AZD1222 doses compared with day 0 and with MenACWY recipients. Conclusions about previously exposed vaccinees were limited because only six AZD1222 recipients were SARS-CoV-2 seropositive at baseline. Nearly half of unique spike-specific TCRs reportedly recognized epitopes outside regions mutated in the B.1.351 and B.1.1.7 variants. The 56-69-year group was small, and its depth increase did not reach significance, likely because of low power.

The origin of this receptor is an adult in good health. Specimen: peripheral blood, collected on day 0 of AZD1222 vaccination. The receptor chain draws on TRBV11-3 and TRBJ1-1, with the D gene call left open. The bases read TGTGCCAGCAGCTGGAACAGAAACACTGAAGCTTTCTTT. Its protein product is CASSWNRNTEAFF.